The 4 T cell receptor beta chains listed next were all sequenced from one sample in a study of cytomegalovirus exposure and HLA in healthy donors. Researchers ran the PCR with 60 Vbeta and 13 Jbeta primers. Sequencing used immunoSEQ multiplex PCR; TCRdb keeps in-frame clones, though not all of them. The sample records some 150,000 clones, 65% to 85% being singletons. What was sequenced was PBMCs. The source of these receptors is a woman between 18 and 30 years old in good health and CMV-seronegative.

V gene TRBV28 combines with J gene TRBJ2-3; D remains ambiguous. Germline V lookup: CDR1 MDHEN, CDR2 SYDVKM. The CDR3 covers 13 residues. The V end lost 7 bases, the J end lost 3 bases, and 11 bases lay between the germline ends. The CDR3 protein is CASNPSATDTQYF. The CDR3 region has the DNA TGTGCCAGCAACCCAAGCGCTACAGATACGCAGTATTTT.

There are a few counts of this clone. Other nucleotide sequences in the sample specify the same CDR3. The V gene is TRBV18, the J gene TRBJ2-6; 9 positions match TRBD1. The CDR3 length is 17 residues. V shed 3 bases and J 0 bases; nucleotides not matched to a gene: 3. Germline V gives CDR1 KGHSH, CDR2 LQKENI. CDR3 sequence reads: CASSPGTGLSGANVLTF. The CDR3 DNA reads TGTGCCAGCTCACCGGGGACAGGGCTCTCTGGGGCCAACGTCCTGACTTTC.

The genes are TRBV19 and TRBJ1-2; D is unclear. Germline CDR1 LNHDA, CDR2 SQIVND (reference sequence). The CDR3 has 11 residues. V dropped 4 bases and J dropped 8 bases, with 8 bases sitting between them. The CDR3 DNA follows: TGTGCCAGTAGTAGTCCGGGAGGCTACACCTTC. Its protein product is CASSSPGGYTF.

This clone has more than one count but fewer than ten. In DNA, the CDR3 is TGCGCCAGCAGCTCACAGGGCCGGTCGGGAGAGACCCAGTACTTC. It encodes CASSSQGRSGETQYF. The chain employs TRBV5-1 and TRBJ2-5; a possible D gene is TRBD1 (6 bases). Germline values: CDR1 SGHRS, CDR2 YFSETQ. Trimming took off 3 bases at V and 4 bases at J, with 16 bases between the two ends. This CDR3 is built from 15 residues.